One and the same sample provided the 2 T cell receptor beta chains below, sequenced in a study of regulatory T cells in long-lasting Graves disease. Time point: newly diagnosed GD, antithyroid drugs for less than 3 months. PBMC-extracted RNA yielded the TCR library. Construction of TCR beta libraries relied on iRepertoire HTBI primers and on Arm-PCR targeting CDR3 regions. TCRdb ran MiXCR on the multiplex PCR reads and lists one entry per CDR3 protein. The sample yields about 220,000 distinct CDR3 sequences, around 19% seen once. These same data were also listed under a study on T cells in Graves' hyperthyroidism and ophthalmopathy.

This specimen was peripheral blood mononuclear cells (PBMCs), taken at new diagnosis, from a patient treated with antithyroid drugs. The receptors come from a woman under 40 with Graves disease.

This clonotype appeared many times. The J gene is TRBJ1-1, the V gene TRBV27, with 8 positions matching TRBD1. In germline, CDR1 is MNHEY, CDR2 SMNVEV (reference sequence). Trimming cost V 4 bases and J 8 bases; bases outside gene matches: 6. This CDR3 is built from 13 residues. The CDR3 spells CASSSFDRGEAFF. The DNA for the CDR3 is TGTGCCAGCAGTTCATTCGACAGGGGCGAAGCTTTCTTT.

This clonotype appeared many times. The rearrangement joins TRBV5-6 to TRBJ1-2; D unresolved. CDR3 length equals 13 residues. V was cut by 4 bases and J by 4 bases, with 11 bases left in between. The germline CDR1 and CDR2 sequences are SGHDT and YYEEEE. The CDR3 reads CASSPAGPYGYTF. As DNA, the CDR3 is TGTGCCAGCAGCCCGGCCGGGCCCTATGGCTACACCTTC.